What follows is one T cell receptor (beta chain) and its context. Its binding antigen is unknown. No base quality information exists; no much larger clone differs at one position. The protocol used for the library was multiplex PCR. The instrument given in TCRdb is Illumina HiSeq 2500. TCRbeta libraries were constructed through three rounds of nested PCR with primers (Table S4) according to protocols modified from ARM-PCR. PCR products of 200-500 bp were gel-excised and purified with the QIAquick gel extraction kit before sequencing. The published analysis was carried out like this. Trimmomatic was used to clean the reads, FLASH merged the cleaned reads into complete CDR3 sequences, and MiTCR assigned the sequences to V(D)J germline segments. VDJtools was used to compute clonal diversity as the inverse Simpson's index. Productive reads were defined as in-frame sequences without a premature stop codon. The public reads were reanalyzed by TCRdb: fastp trimming at Q25, MiXCR alignment, in-frame beta chains only. Rows merge per CDR3 protein into single entries with the most common DNA and genes. The V and J calls and clone size are TCRdb's, not the authors'. This sample lists 120,000 or so distinct CDR3 sequences; approximately 87% were detected once. The ten largest make up 20% to 25% of the sample.

RNA was extracted from bulk unsorted tissue and checked for quality with a NanoDrop ND-1000 and an Agilent 2100. All donors had newly diagnosed lung cancer, had not received prior chemotherapy, and were admitted for thoracic surgery in China between August and November 2014. Patients who had received previous radiotherapy or chemotherapy, or who had another concurrent cancer, were excluded from the study. Surgical tissue pieces of about 1-2.1 cm3 were preserved in RNAlater solution and stored at -80 °C until use. This sample stems from a study of tumor and adjacent non-tumor tissue in lung cancer listed by TCRdb under 2018. Context from the whole study: The cohort included roughly 11 adenocarcinoma, a couple of squamous cell carcinoma and 1 small cell lung cancer patients. Among the roughly 15 patients, ages ranged from about 31 to 76 years, around ten were men and 5 were women, and disease was TNM stage I to III. Sequencing generated a total of more than 100 million productive TCRbeta reads, averaging roughly 4.3 million reads per sample. Bulk TCRbeta repertoires were compared between lung tumor tissue and matched distant non-tumor lung tissue obtained from more than twelve lung cancer patients. TCRbeta CDR3 sequencing was performed on 25 to 30 paired specimens, with one tumor sample and one normal lung sample collected per patient.

From the cysteine up to the phenylalanine, the CDR3 has a length of 14 residues. Only the CDR3 part of the read is kept: 42 bases, read in frame from the first base. CDR1 and CDR2 are read off the germline V gene as SGHNT and YENEEA. V is clipped by 8 bases and J by 14 bases, and the sequence between their germline boundaries is 27 bases long. Study-wide conclusions, independent of this receptor: TCR diversity (inverse Simpson) was significantly higher in tumor than in normal lung tissue (roughly 430 vs 170, P = 0.0075, Mann-Whitney U test). The cohort had only about 16 patients, and the authors noted that larger samples and more detailed clinical data are needed. In normal lung, the top 100 clones accounted for a significantly larger cumulative share of the repertoire than in tumor tissue. Peripheral blood was not sequenced, so blood TCRbeta repertoires in these lung cancer patients were not examined. Neither the sequencing platform nor unique molecular identifiers are named or mentioned anywhere in the methods. TCR diversity was significantly higher in younger patients, and greater tumor TCR diversity was associated with shorter overall survival and shorter disease-free survival.

The sequence is built from TRBV11-3 and TRBJ2-5; 6 matching bases give a weak D call of TRBD1. Sequenced: lung tumor tissue. The TCR comes from a man aged 70 or older with non-small cell lung cancer. Read as DNA, the sequence is TGTGCCAGCGCTTCCGGCTGGGGGCGGGTGATCCAATACTTC. It translates to CASASGWGRVIQYF.